These 30 T cell receptor beta chains share one sample of origin, sequenced in a study of T cell responses to AZD1222 COVID-19 vaccine. Sequencing was performed with immunoSEQ multiplex PCR; in TCRdb, only in-frame clones are kept and a portion is missing. The repertoire holds roughly 100,000 clones, 91% seen once, with under 50% in the top ten. Source: peripheral blood, taken on day 0 of AZD1222 vaccination. These receptors all stem from an adult in good health.

The V call is TRBV18, the J call TRBJ2-5; 7 bases align to TRBD1. Trimming cost V 4 bases and J 1 base; bases outside gene matches: 3. Germline V gene sequence: CDR1 KGHSH, CDR2 LQKENI. This CDR3 is 14 amino acids long. The CDR3 DNA reads as TGTGCCAGCTCACTAGGGACAGTCCAAGAGACCCAGTACTTC. It specifies CASSLGTVQETQYF.

The chain links TRBV2 to TRBJ2-7; D gene ambiguous. Germline V gives CDR1 SNHLY, CDR2 FYNNEI. V was pared by 2 bases and J by 1 base, with 3 bases between. This CDR3 contains 12 residues. The CDR3 bases are TGTGCCAGCAGTGAACAGTCCTACGAGCAGTACTTC. It is translated as CASSEQSYEQYF. Complete variable domain (other parts from reference TRBV2 and TRBJ2-7): EPEVTQTPSHQVTQMGQEVILRCVPISNHLYFYWYRQILGQKVEFLVSFYNNEISEKSEIFDDQFSVERPDGSNFTLKIRSTKLEDSAMYFCASSEQSYEQYFGPGTRLTVT.

The chain links TRBV18 to TRBJ1-2; a possible D gene is TRBD1 (6 bases). Germline V gene data show CDR1 as KGHSH and CDR2 as LQKENI. This CDR3 is 14 amino acids long. Trimming took off 4 bases at V and 4 bases at J, with 13 bases between the two ends. The CDR3 DNA reads TGTGCCAGCTCACGGACAGAGACCATCTATGGCTACACCTTC. It encodes CASSRTETIYGYTF. The whole variable domain, filled in from reference TRBV18 and TRBJ1-2, reads NAGVMQNPRHLVRRRGQEARLRCSPMKGHSHVYWYRQLPEEGLKFMVYLQKENIIDESGMPKERFSAEFPKEGPSILRIQQVVRGDSAAYFCASSRTETIYGYTFGSGTRLTVV.

There are a few counts of this clone. This sequence joins TRBV14 and TRBJ2-1; D might be TRBD1 (5 bases). The CDR3 extends over 15 amino acids. V lost 1 base and J lost 2, with 9 bases in between. CDR1 and CDR2 (germline): SGHDN, FVKESK. The CDR3 DNA follows: TGTGCCAGCAGCCAAGCAGGGCGACCCTACAATGAGCAGTTCTTC. It specifies CASSQAGRPYNEQFF.

The chain combines TRBV5-4 with TRBJ2-4; 7 bases align to TRBD2. The CDR3 runs 18 residues. Unmatched junction bases numbered 10, after V lost 1 base and J lost 0 bases. Germline assignment: CDR1 SGHNT and CDR2 YYREEE (reference sequence). As DNA, the CDR3 is TGTGCCAGCAGCTTGAGGGAGGGGAACACCCTAGCCAAAAACATTCAGTACTTC. Protein sequence: CASSLREGNTLAKNIQYF.

With respect to this clone: Germline is not matched at one junction end, which may reflect a read error. This chain uses TRBV30 with TRBJ2-5; D call uncertain. The CDR3 length is 10 residues. Germline CDR1 GTSNPN, CDR2 SVGIG (reference sequence). The CDR3, as DNA: TGTGCCTGGAGTGGGGCCAGGACGCACTTC. This sequence encodes CAWSGARTHF.

This chain links TRBV7-2 with TRBJ2-2, with TRBD1 identical over 8 bases. Germline CDR1 reads SGHTA; CDR2 reads FQGNSA. This CDR3 has 18 residues. V dropped 8 bases and J dropped 5; count of bases not matched to a gene: 19. The CDR3 DNA reads as TGTGCCAGCCGGCTCTATTCTTTCCGGACAGGGAAAACCGGGGAGCTGTTTTTT. Encoded protein: CASRLYSFRTGKTGELFF.

On this clone itself: The junction shows a germline mismatch at one end, possibly a read error. The chain employs TRBV12-3 or TRBV12-4 and TRBJ2-1, with D possibly matching TRBD2 (6 bases). The CDR3 contains 12 residues. CDR3 in amino acids: CASSLGRLVSIF. In nucleotides, the CDR3 is TGTGCCAGCAGTTTGGGAAGACTAGTCTCGATCTTC.

The chain combines TRBV15 with TRBJ1-1, with TRBD1 as a possible D gene (5 bases). The germline V gene encodes CDR1 LNHNV and CDR2 YYDKDF (reference sequence). V gave up 3 bases and J gave up 13 bases, with 24 bases separating them. This CDR3 is 15 amino acids long. The CDR3, as DNA: TGTGCCACCAGCAGGCGCCCCGGGACGGCGGTTGGTTTTTTCTTT. It is translated as CATSRRPGTAVGFFF.

The chain is built from TRBV15 and TRBJ2-7, with a weak D call TRBD1 (6 bases). The V gene lost 3 bases and the J gene lost 3 bases, with 9 bases spanning the gap. The V gene's germline CDR1 is LNHNV and CDR2 YYDKDF (reference sequence). This CDR3 has 13 amino acids. The CDR3 coding sequence is TGTGCCACCAGCAGGGCAGGGGTCTACGAGCAGTACTTC. Protein: CATSRAGVYEQYF.

This clone was counted a single time. The chain combines TRBV11-2 with TRBJ2-2; the D gene is possibly TRBD2 (6 bases). CDR1 and CDR2 from the germline V gene are SGHAT and FQNNGV. V shed 3 bases and J shed 3 bases, with 11 bases lying between them. This CDR3 has 15 amino acids. The CDR3 loop is CASSFVREYTGELFF. CDR3 bases: TGTGCCAGCAGCTTCGTACGGGAGTACACCGGGGAGCTGTTTTTT.

The rearrangement joins TRBV3-1 (or the pseudogene TRBV3-2) to TRBJ1-4, with D unclear. The length of the CDR3 is 15 residues. The germline V gene has CDR1 LGHDT and CDR2 YNNKEL (reference sequence). Trimming took off 0 bases at V and 7 bases at J, with 12 bases between the two ends. This chain's CDR3 is CASSQDGSRSEKLFF. The CDR3 DNA reads TGTGCCAGCAGCCAAGATGGGTCCCGAAGTGAAAAACTGTTTTTT.

In its sample, this clone was seen a few times. The chain uses TRBV6-4 and TRBJ2-7, with 8 bases fitting TRBD1. Germline CDR1 MRHNA, CDR2 SNTAGT. Trimming removed 6 bases from V and 4 bases from J; junction bases left unmatched: 2. This CDR3 has 12 amino acids. The CDR3, as DNA: TGTGCCAGCAGGGACAGGGCGTACGAGCAGTACTTC. Translated, it gives CASRDRAYEQYF.

This chain links TRBV5-1 with TRBJ1-4; D gene unclear. This CDR3 has 14 amino acids. V lost 0 bases and J 4 bases, leaving 7 bases between the germline ends. Germline values: CDR1 SGHRS, CDR2 YFSETQ. The CDR3 spells CASSLERDNEKLFF. In DNA, the CDR3 is TGCGCCAGCAGCTTGGAACGGGATAATGAAAAACTGTTTTTT.

This clone turned up a few times. The rearrangement uses TRBV28 and TRBJ1-5; the match to TRBD1 covers 8 bases. CDR1 and CDR2 (germline): MDHEN, SYDVKM. There are 16 residues in the CDR3. The trim removed 7 bases at V and 3 bases at J, leaving 11 bases unmatched. The chain's CDR3 is CASTPQGRGLNQPQHF. CDR3 nucleotides: TGTGCCAGCACCCCCCAAGGCAGGGGGCTCAATCAGCCCCAGCATTTT.

V is TRBV19 and J is TRBJ1-5; TRBD1 agrees at 8 bases. V gave up 7 bases and J gave up 5 bases; unmatched junction bases: 10. The CDR3 consists of 15 residues. The germline V gene has CDR1 LNHDA and CDR2 SQIVND (reference sequence). CDR3 sequence reads: CASKVAGGFYQPQHF. In nucleotides, the CDR3 is TGTGCCAGTAAGGTTGCAGGGGGCTTCTATCAGCCCCAGCATTTT.

V gene TRBV20-1 combines with J gene TRBJ1-2; D unresolved. CDR1 and CDR2 (germline): DFQATT, SNEGSKA (reference sequence). This CDR3 contains 12 residues. Trimming took off 3 bases at V and 2 bases at J, with 7 bases between the two ends. As DNA, the CDR3 is TGCAGTGCTAGTCACCGAAACTATGGCTACACCTTC. Translating it yields CSASHRNYGYTF.

The rearrangement joins TRBV3-1 (or the pseudogene TRBV3-2) to TRBJ1-3, with a tentative D call TRBD1 (5 bases). The CDR3 has 16 residues. The germline CDR1 and CDR2 sequences are LGHDT and YNNKEL (reference sequence). Between the trimmed V and J ends, which lost 4 bases and 0 bases, there was a span of 13 bases. The CDR3 DNA reads as TGTGCCAGCAGCCTTCGGGGGGACCCCTCTGGAAACACCATATATTTT. Translated, it gives CASSLRGDPSGNTIYF.

V gene TRBV28 combines with J gene TRBJ1-6; the match to TRBD1 covers 8 bases. The germline CDR1 and CDR2 sequences are MDHEN and SYDVKM. The CDR3 covers 14 residues. The trim removed 6 bases at V and 9 bases at J, leaving 7 bases unmatched. Here the CDR3 DNA reads TGTGCCAGCAGCATGGGACAGGTAGTTTCACCCCTCCACTTT. It specifies CASSMGQVVSPLHF.

The chain recombines TRBV4-1 with TRBJ2-1; 9 bases map to TRBD2. The CDR3 consists of 17 residues. Looked up from germline, CDR1 is MGHRA and CDR2 is YSYEKL. The ends lost 0 bases at V and 4 bases at J; junction bases unmatched: 7. CDR3 in amino acids: CASSQDSRLAVYNEQFF. In DNA, the CDR3 is TGCGCCAGCAGCCAAGATTCGAGACTAGCGGTTTACAATGAGCAGTTCTTC.

The chain recombines TRBV7-2 with TRBJ2-7; unclear D gene. The CDR3 sequence is 12 residues long. V was cut by 5 bases and J by 0 bases, with 5 bases left in between. From germline, CDR1 is SGHTA and CDR2 FQGNSA. The CDR3 here is CASSRYSYEQYF. The CDR3 DNA follows: TGTGCCAGCAGCCGCTACTCCTACGAGCAGTACTTC.

The rearrangement links TRBV19 to TRBJ2-5; D remains ambiguous. Germline CDR1 reads LNHDA; CDR2 reads SQIVND (reference sequence). The CDR3 spans 14 residues. Trimming stripped 4 bases from V and 5 bases from J, with 14 bases between. CDR3 nucleotide sequence: TGTGCCAGTAGTAGGGCCGTTGAATGGGAGACCCAGTACTTC. Amino acids: CASSRAVEWETQYF. The full variable domain, completed using reference TRBV19 and TRBJ2-5, is DGGITQSPKYLFRKEGQNVTLSCEQNLNHDAMYWYRQDPGQGLRLIYYSQIVNDFQKGDIAEGYSVSREKKESFPLTVTSAQKNPTAFYLCASSRAVEWETQYFGPGTRLLVL.

V is TRBV19 and J is TRBJ2-1, with 15 bases identical to TRBD2. CDR1 is LNHDA, CDR2 SQIVND, per germline (reference sequence). With V trimmed by 10 bases and J by 0 bases, 4 bases remained unmatched. The CDR3 extends over 16 amino acids. CDR3 sequence reads: CAIGLAGGSSYNEQFF. The CDR3 nucleotides are TGTGCCATCGGACTAGCGGGAGGGAGCTCCTACAATGAGCAGTTCTTC. Together with reference TRBV19 and TRBJ2-1, the CDR3 gives the full variable domain: DGGITQSPKYLFRKEGQNVTLSCEQNLNHDAMYWYRQDPGQGLRLIYYSQIVNDFQKGDIAEGYSVSREKKESFPLTVTSAQKNPTAFYLCAIGLAGGSSYNEQFFGPGTRLTVL.

The rearrangement joins TRBV6-1 to TRBJ2-7, with D maybe TRBD1 (6 bases). This CDR3 spans 13 amino acids. The V end lost 2 bases, the J end lost 7 bases, and 12 bases lay between the germline ends. Germline V gives CDR1 MNHNS, CDR2 SASEGT. The CDR3 DNA follows: TGTGCCAGCAGTGAATACAGGGTAGGGGAGCAGTACTTC. Its translation is CASSEYRVGEQYF.

The chain uses TRBV7-2 and TRBJ2-7; TRBD1 aligns across 10 bases. The CDR3 contains 16 residues. Trimming cost V 5 bases and J 2 bases; bases outside gene matches: 9. Per germline, CDR1 SGHTA and CDR2 FQGNSA. DNA for the CDR3: TGTGCCAGCAGCCCTATCGGGACAGGGGTCCCCTACGAGCAGTACTTC. Translated: CASSPIGTGVPYEQYF.

The count of this clone is one. The CDR3 reads CASSRYNEQFF. Written as DNA, the CDR3 is TGTGCCAGCAGTCGATACAATGAGCAGTTCTTC. The chain has TRBV28 and TRBJ2-1, with D unclear. The V gene's germline CDR1 is MDHEN and CDR2 SYDVKM. V lost 5 bases and J 4 bases, leaving 3 bases between the germline ends. There are 11 residues in the CDR3.

In this sample, this clone turned up once. The CDR3 here is CASSKQGQNTGELFF. The CDR3 nucleotides are TGCGCCAGCAGTAAACAGGGGCAGAACACCGGGGAGCTGTTTTTT. The chain employs TRBV5-1 and TRBJ2-2; 7 nucleotides match TRBD1. CDR1 and CDR2 from the germline V gene are SGHRS and YFSETQ. V shed 5 bases and J 1 base; nucleotides not matched to a gene: 5. There are 15 residues in the CDR3.

V usage is TRBV6-1 and J usage is TRBJ1-4, with TRBD1 as a possible D gene (6 bases). The CDR3 runs to 15 residues. V was cut by 2 bases and J by 4 bases, with 11 bases left in between. Germline CDR1 reads MNHNS; CDR2 reads SASEGT. The CDR3 spells CASSEPRGGNEKLFF. The CDR3, as DNA: TGTGCCAGCAGTGAACCAAGGGGGGGTAATGAAAAACTGTTTTTT.

This clone was counted between two and nine times. The chain recombines TRBV28 with TRBJ1-1, with 7 bases aligning to TRBD1. With V trimmed by 3 bases and J by 5 bases, 9 bases remained unmatched. The CDR3 contains 15 residues. Germline V CDR1 and CDR2: MDHEN, SYDVKM. In DNA, the CDR3 is TGTGCCAGCAGTTTGGGTACAGGGGAAGCAACTGAAGCTTTCTTT. Encoded protein: CASSLGTGEATEAFF.

V and J are TRBV18 and TRBJ2-1; D is ambiguous. Trimming pared 3 bases from V and 3 bases from J, leaving 9 bases between. Germline V gene data show CDR1 as KGHSH and CDR2 as LQKENI. The CDR3 contains 14 residues. For the CDR3, the DNA is TGTGCCAGCTCACCTAGTCATAGCTACAATGAGCAGTTCTTC. This gives the protein CASSPSHSYNEQFF.